A single sample is the source of the 5 T cell receptor beta chains below, sequenced in a study of cytomegalovirus exposure and HLA in healthy donors. The PCR contained 60 Vbeta and 13 Jbeta primers. Sequencing used immunoSEQ multiplex PCR; TCRdb keeps in-frame clones, though not all of them. The table records 180,000 or so clones, 80% of them present only once. Input material: PBMCs. Source of these receptors: a woman aged 50 to 60 in good health and CMV-seropositive.

The gene calls are TRBV6-4 and TRBJ2-1; 9 nucleotides match TRBD2. Germline CDR1 reads MRHNA; CDR2 reads SNTAGT. This CDR3 has 16 amino acids. The junction had 6 bases not matched to a gene; V was cut back by 0 bases and J by 6 bases. CDR3 amino acids: CASSDSQRGAGNEQFF. CDR3 nucleotide sequence: TGTGCCAGCAGTGACTCGCAGCGGGGGGCCGGCAATGAGCAGTTCTTC.

The genes are TRBV5-4 and TRBJ2-7; TRBD1 aligns across 8 bases. Germline CDR1 is SGHNT and CDR2 is YYREEE (reference sequence). V lost 3 bases, J lost 2 bases, and 1 base stayed unmatched. The CDR3 covers 13 residues. The CDR3 DNA follows: TGTGCCAGCAGCTGGGACAGGACCTACGAGCAGTACTTC. Its translation is CASSWDRTYEQYF.

The genes are TRBV7-8 and TRBJ1-1; 7 bases are shared with TRBD1. V was pared by 3 bases and J by 5 bases, with 9 bases of the junction left unmatched. CDR3 length: 15 amino acids. Germline V lookup: CDR1 SGHVS, CDR2 FQNEAQ. The CDR3 protein is CASSFGSTGRTEAFF. CDR3 sequence (DNA): TGTGCCAGCAGCTTTGGGTCGACAGGGAGGACTGAAGCTTTCTTT.

This chain joins TRBV7-2 and TRBJ2-7, with D uncertain. Germline loops: CDR1 SGHTA, CDR2 FQGNSA. This CDR3 comprises 14 residues. V was trimmed by 1 base and J by 6 bases, leaving 13 bases between them. This chain's CDR3 is CASSLGSRVVEQYF. As DNA, the CDR3 is TGTGCCAGCAGCTTAGGTTCACGGGTCGTCGAGCAGTACTTC.

The V call is TRBV6-5, the J call TRBJ2-5; 9 bases line up with TRBD1. The CDR3 sequence is 15 residues long. V shed 4 bases and J 5 bases; nucleotides not matched to a gene: 8. Per germline, CDR1 MNHEY and CDR2 SVGAGI. In DNA, the CDR3 is TGTGCCAGCAGTTTTGGGACAGGGTTGAGTGAGACCCAGTACTTC. Residues: CASSFGTGLSETQYF.